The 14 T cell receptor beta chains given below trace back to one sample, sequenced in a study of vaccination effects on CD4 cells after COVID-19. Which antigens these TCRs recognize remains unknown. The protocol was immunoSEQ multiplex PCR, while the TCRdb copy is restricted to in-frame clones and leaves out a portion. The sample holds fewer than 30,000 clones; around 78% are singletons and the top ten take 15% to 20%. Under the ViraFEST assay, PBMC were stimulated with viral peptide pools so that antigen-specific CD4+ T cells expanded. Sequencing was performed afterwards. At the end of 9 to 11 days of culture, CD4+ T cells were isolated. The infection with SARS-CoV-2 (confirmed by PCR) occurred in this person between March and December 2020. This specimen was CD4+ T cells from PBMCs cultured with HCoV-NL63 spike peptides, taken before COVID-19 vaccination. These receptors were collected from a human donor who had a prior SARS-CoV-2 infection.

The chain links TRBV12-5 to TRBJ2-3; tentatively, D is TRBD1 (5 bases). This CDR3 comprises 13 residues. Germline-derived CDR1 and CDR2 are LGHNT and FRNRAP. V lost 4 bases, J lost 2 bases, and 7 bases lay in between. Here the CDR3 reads CASGSRDTDTQYF. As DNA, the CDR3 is TGTGCTAGTGGTTCCAGGGACACAGATACGCAGTATTTT.

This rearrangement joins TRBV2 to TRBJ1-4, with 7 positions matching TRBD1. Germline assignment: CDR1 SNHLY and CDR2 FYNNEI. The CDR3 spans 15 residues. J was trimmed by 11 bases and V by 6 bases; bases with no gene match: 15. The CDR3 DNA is TGTGCCAGCAGGGGGGACAGTCATCATCTGGGGAAACTGTTTTTT. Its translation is CASRGDSHHLGKLFF.

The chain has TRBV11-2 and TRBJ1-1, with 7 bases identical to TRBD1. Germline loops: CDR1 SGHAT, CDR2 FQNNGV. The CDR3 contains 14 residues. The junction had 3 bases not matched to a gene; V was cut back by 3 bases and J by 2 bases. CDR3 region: CASSFQGGNTEAFF. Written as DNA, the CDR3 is TGTGCCAGCAGCTTTCAGGGGGGTAACACTGAAGCTTTCTTT.

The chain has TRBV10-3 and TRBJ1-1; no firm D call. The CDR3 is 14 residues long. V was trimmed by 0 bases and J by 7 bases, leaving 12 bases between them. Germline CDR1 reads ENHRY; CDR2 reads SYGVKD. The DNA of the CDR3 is TGTGCCATCAGTGAGTCGGGGTTTTATGGTGAAGCTTTCTTT. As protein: CAISESGFYGEAFF.

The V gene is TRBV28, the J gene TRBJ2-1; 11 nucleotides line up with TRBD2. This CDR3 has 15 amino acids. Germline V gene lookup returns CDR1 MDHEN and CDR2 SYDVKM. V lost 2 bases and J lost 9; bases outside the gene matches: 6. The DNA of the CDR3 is TGTGCCAGCAGTTTAACTAGCGGGAGTACTACTGAGCAGTTCTTC. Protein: CASSLTSGSTTEQFF.

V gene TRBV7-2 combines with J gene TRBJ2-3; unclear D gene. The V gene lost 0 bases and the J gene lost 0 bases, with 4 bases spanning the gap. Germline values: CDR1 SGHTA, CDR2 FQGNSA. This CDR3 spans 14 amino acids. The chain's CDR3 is CASSLAPSTDTQYF. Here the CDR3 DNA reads TGTGCCAGCAGCTTAGCGCCTAGCACAGATACGCAGTATTTT.

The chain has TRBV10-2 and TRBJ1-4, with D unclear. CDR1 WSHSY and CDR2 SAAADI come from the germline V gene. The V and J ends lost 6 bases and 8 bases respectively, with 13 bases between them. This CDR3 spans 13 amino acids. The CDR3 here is CASRTRRDEKLFF. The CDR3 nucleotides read TGCGCCAGCAGGACTCGACGCGACGAAAAACTGTTTTTT.

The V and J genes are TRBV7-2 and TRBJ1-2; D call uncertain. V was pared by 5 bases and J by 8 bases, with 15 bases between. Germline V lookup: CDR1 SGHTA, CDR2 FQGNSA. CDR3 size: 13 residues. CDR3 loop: CASSPRAAWGYTF. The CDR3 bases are TGTGCCAGCAGCCCCCGGGCCGCCTGGGGCTACACCTTC. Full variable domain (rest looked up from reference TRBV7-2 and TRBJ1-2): GAGVSQSPSNKVTEKGKDVELRCDPISGHTALYWYRQSLGQGLEFLIYFQGNSAPDKSGLPSDRFSAERTGGSVSTLTIQRTQQEDSAVYLCASSPRAAWGYTFGSGTRLTVV.

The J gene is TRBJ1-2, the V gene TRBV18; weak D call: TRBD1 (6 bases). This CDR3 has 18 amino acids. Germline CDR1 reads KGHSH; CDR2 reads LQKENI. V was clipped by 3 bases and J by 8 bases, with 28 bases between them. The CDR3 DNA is TGTGCCAGCTCACCCCCGGCGCCAGGAGGCGGGGGCGCGTGGGGCTACACCTTC. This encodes CASSPPAPGGGGAWGYTF.

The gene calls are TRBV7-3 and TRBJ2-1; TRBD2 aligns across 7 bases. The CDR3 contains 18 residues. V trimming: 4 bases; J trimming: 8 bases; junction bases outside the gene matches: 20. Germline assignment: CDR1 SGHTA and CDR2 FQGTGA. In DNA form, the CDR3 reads TGTGCCAGCAGCTCGGCCGGGAGAGGACGGGGGGTTTGGGATGAGCAGTTCTTC. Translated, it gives CASSSAGRGRGVWDEQFF.

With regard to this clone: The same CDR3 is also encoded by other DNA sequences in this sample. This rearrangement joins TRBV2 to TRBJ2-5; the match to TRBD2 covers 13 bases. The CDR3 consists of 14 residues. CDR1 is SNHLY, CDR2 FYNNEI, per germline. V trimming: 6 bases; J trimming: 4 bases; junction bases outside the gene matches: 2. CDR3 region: CASRGLAGVETQYF. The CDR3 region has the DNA TGTGCCAGCAGAGGACTAGCGGGAGTAGAGACCCAGTACTTC. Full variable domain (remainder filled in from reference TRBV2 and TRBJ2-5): EPEVTQTPSHQVTQMGQEVILRCVPISNHLYFYWYRQILGQKVEFLVSFYNNEISEKSEIFDDQFSVERPDGSNFTLKIRSTKLEDSAMYFCASRGLAGVETQYFGPGTRLLVL.

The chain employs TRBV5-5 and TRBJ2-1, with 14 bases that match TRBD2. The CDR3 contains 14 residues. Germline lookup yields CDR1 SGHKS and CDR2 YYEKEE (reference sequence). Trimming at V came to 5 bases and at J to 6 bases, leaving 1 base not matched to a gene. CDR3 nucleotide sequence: TGTGCCAGCAGGGGGACTAGCGGGAGCAATGAGCAGTTCTTC. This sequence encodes CASRGTSGSNEQFF.

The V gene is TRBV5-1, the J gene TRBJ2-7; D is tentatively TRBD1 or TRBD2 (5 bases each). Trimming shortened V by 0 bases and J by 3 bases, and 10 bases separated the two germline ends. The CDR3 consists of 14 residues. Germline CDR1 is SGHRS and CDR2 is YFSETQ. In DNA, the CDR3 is TGCGCCAGCAGCTTGGATGGGGGTAGCTACGAGCAGTACTTC. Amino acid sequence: CASSLDGGSYEQYF. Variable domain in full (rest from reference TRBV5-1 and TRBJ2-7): KAGVTQTPRYLIKTRGQQVTLSCSPISGHRSVSWYQQTPGQGLQFLFEYFSETQRNKGNFPGRFSGRQFSNSRSEMNVSTLELGDSALYLCASSLDGGSYEQYFGPGTRLTVT.

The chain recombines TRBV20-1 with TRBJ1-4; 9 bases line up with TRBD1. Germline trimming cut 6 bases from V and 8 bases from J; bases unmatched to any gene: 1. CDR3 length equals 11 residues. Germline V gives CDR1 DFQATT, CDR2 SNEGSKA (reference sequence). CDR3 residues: CSAGTGEKLFF. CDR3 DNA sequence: TGCAGTGCGGGGACAGGGGAAAAACTGTTTTTT.